A single sample gave rise to the 26 T cell receptor beta chains below, sequenced in a study of blood T cell repertoires in COVID-19. Generated by immunoSEQ multiplex PCR, the TCRdb table keeps only in-frame clones and is missing some. The repertoire includes just under 350,000 clones, almost 90% of them detected once, and around 6.6% sits in the top ten. Sequencing input: peripheral blood. These receptors were collected from a woman aged 65 to 85 with COVID-19, enrolled during active disease.

V gene TRBV9 combines with J gene TRBJ2-1, with a tentative D call TRBD2 (5 bases). This CDR3 has 16 residues. Germline assignment: CDR1 SGDLS and CDR2 YYNGEE. Trimming cost V 0 bases and J 5 bases, with 15 bases left between them. CDR3 sequence reads: CASSVGGPNENNEQFF. As DNA, the CDR3 is TGTGCCAGCAGCGTAGGAGGGCCAAATGAGAACAATGAGCAGTTCTTC.

The rearrangement uses TRBV6-5 and TRBJ2-2; 7 bases agree with TRBD2. The germline V gene encodes CDR1 MNHEY and CDR2 SVGAGI. The V gene end was trimmed by 2 bases and the J gene end by 4 bases; junction bases not matched to a gene: 1. CDR3 size: 14 residues. The CDR3 DNA reads TGTGCCAGCAGTTACGTAGCGGGCACCGGGGAGCTGTTTTTT. Amino acid sequence: CASSYVAGTGELFF.

The chain recombines TRBV24-1 with TRBJ1-2; D unresolved. The V and J ends lost 0 bases and 9 bases respectively, with 10 bases between them. The CDR3 extends over 13 amino acids. Germline V lookup: CDR1 KGHDR, CDR2 SFDVKD. DNA of the CDR3: TGTGCCACCAGTGATTTGCAGCCAGGAAGCTACACCTTC. This gives the protein CATSDLQPGSYTF.

This clone was seen a few times. The chain is built from TRBV2 and TRBJ1-5; 8 bases fit TRBD1. The CDR3 has 15 residues. Germline V CDR1 and CDR2: SNHLY, FYNNEI. After removal of 7 bases from V and 1 base from J, the junction contained 6 bases not matched to a gene. This chain's CDR3 is CASNDRGGSNQPQHF. The CDR3 DNA reads TGTGCCAGCAATGACAGGGGCGGAAGCAATCAGCCCCAGCATTTT. Based on the CDR3 plus reference TRBV2 and TRBJ1-5, the full variable domain is EPEVTQTPSHQVTQMGQEVILRCVPISNHLYFYWYRQILGQKVEFLVSFYNNEISEKSEIFDDQFSVERPDGSNFTLKIRSTKLEDSAMYFCASNDRGGSNQPQHFGDGTRLSIL.

The genes are TRBV7-7 and TRBJ2-2; no reliable D call. This CDR3 is 13 amino acids long. Germline loops: CDR1 SSHAT, CDR2 FNYEAQ (reference sequence). With 3 bases removed from V and 6 bases from J, the gap between germline ends came to 8 bases. As DNA, the CDR3 is TGTGCCAGCAGCTTGTCTCTAGCCGGGGAGCTGTTTTTT. Protein: CASSLSLAGELFF.

V and J are TRBV9 and TRBJ1-2; 7 bases are a match to TRBD1. CDR1 SGDLS and CDR2 YYNGEE come from the germline V gene. There are 16 residues in the CDR3. Trimming cost V 4 bases and J 2 bases; bases outside gene matches: 11. The CDR3 DNA is TGTGCCAGCAGCCCCACCCTGACAGGGTCGAACTATGGCTACACCTTC. Translated: CASSPTLTGSNYGYTF.

With respect to this clone: It is unclear where the CDR3 begins or ends on the DNA, so no DNA is shown, and the CDR3 is as TCRdb lists it. The chain combines TRBV6-5 with TRBJ1-6. Germline loops: CDR1 MNHEY, CDR2 SVGAGI. The CDR3 totals 16 residues, both ends included. CDR3 residues: CASSYSSSGINSPLHF.

A few counts support this clone. The chain links TRBV4-1 to TRBJ2-2; D is ambiguous. The V end was cut by 0 bases, the J end by 1 base, with 6 bases between. The CDR3 contains 15 residues. Germline CDR1 and CDR2: MGHRA and YSYEKL. The CDR3 region is CASSQERKNTGELFF. The CDR3 DNA reads TGCGCCAGCAGCCAAGAGAGAAAGAACACCGGGGAGCTGTTTTTT.

CDR3 protein: CASSGTDWNTEAFF. The CDR3 coding sequence is TGTGCCAGCAGTGGGACAGATTGGAACACTGAAGCTTTCTTT. The rearrangement uses TRBV2 and TRBJ1-1, with D possibly TRBD1 on 6 matching bases. Looked up from germline, CDR1 is SNHLY and CDR2 is FYNNEI. Deletions cut 4 bases from V and 1 base from J, with 10 bases between. The CDR3 has 14 amino acids.

The V gene is TRBV9, the J gene TRBJ2-3; TRBD2 aligns across 12 bases. Germline V CDR1 and CDR2: SGDLS, YYNGEE. This CDR3 spans 17 amino acids. V lost 0 bases to trimming and J lost 2 bases; unmatched junction nucleotides: 4. The CDR3, as DNA: TGTGCCAGCAGCGTAGGACTAGCGGGGGATCTCACAGATACGCAGTATTTT. This translates into CASSVGLAGDLTDTQYF.

The rearrangement joins TRBV5-8 to TRBJ1-3; tentative D call: TRBD1 (5 bases). V was cut by 10 bases and J by 1 base, with 6 bases left in between. The CDR3 has 11 residues. Germline-derived CDR1 and CDR2 are SGHTS and YDEGEE. In nucleotides, the CDR3 is TGTGCCTACAGGTCTGGAAACACCATATATTTT. Translation: CAYRSGNTIYF. Filled out from reference TRBV5-8 and TRBJ1-3, the complete variable domain reads EAGVTQSPTHLIKTRGQQATLRCSPISGHTSVYWYQQALGLGLQFLLWYDEGEERNRGNFPPRFSGRQFPNYSSELNVNALELEDSALYLCAYRSGNTIYFGEGSWLTVV.

This chain connects TRBV19 to TRBJ2-5; D is possibly TRBD2 (5 bases). CDR1 is LNHDA, CDR2 SQIVND, per germline (reference sequence). This CDR3 is 15 amino acids long. V shed 5 bases and J shed 2 bases, with 15 bases lying between them. CDR3 bases: TGTGCCAGTAGTCGAGGAGGAAAGGGTCAAGAGACCCAGTACTTC. The encoded protein is CASSRGGKGQETQYF. The complete variable domain, with remaining parts taken from reference TRBV19 and TRBJ2-5, reads DGGITQSPKYLFRKEGQNVTLSCEQNLNHDAMYWYRQDPGQGLRLIYYSQIVNDFQKGDIAEGYSVSREKKESFPLTVTSAQKNPTAFYLCASSRGGKGQETQYFGPGTRLLVL.

The chain links TRBV2 to TRBJ1-2; tentative D call: TRBD1 (6 bases). Trimming stripped 10 bases from V and 4 bases from J, with 19 bases between. The germline gives CDR1 SNHLY, CDR2 FYNNEI. This CDR3 is 14 amino acids long. CDR3 in DNA: TGTGCCACCAGACCTCGGGACACCCCCTATGGCTACACCTTC. This encodes CATRPRDTPYGYTF.

CDR3 protein: CASSPDRGSYEQYF. The CDR3 DNA reads TGTGCCAGCTCACCGGACAGGGGCTCCTACGAGCAGTACTTC. V is TRBV18 and J is TRBJ2-7; the match to TRBD1 covers 9 bases. This CDR3 has 14 residues. CDR1 is KGHSH, CDR2 LQKENI, per germline. The V segment lost 3 bases and the J segment 0 bases; nucleotides outside the gene matches: 0. Full variable domain (rest looked up from reference TRBV18 and TRBJ2-7): NAGVMQNPRHLVRRRGQEARLRCSPMKGHSHVYWYRQLPEEGLKFMVYLQKENIIDESGMPKERFSAEFPKEGPSILRIQQVVRGDSAAYFCASSPDRGSYEQYFGPGTRLTVT.

The V gene is TRBV3-1 (or the pseudogene TRBV3-2), the J gene TRBJ2-2; D is unresolved. The ends were cut back, 3 bases at V and 5 bases at J, with 4 bases in the middle. The CDR3 is 12 residues long. Germline CDR1 reads LGHDT; CDR2 reads YNNKEL (reference sequence). The CDR3 DNA is TGTGCCAGCAGCCAGGCAACCGGGGAGCTGTTTTTT. As protein: CASSQATGELFF.

The chain links TRBV28 to TRBJ1-2, with 10 bases identical to TRBD1. This CDR3 contains 16 residues. V shed 5 bases, J shed 0 bases, and the junction held 6 bases outside the gene matches. Germline CDR1 and CDR2: MDHEN and SYDVKM. The CDR3 coding sequence is TGTGCCAGCAGTCCCGGAGGGACAGGGGCTAACTATGGCTACACCTTC. As protein: CASSPGGTGANYGYTF.

Worth noting for this clone: Other DNA variants within this sample encode the same CDR3. The CDR3, as DNA: TGTGCCAGCAGTTCGGGAGGTGGAACTGAAGCTTTCTTT. It encodes CASSSGGGTEAFF. The chain has TRBV12-3 or TRBV12-4 and TRBJ1-1; D gene ambiguous. The germline V and J ends were trimmed by 4 bases and 5 bases, with 11 bases remaining between them. This CDR3 contains 13 residues.

For this clone: The identical CDR3 is also encoded by other nucleotide sequences in the sample. The chain recombines TRBV30 with TRBJ1-2; D is uncertain. The CDR3 has 11 amino acids. V lost 4 bases and J lost 4, with 7 bases in between. Germline V gene lookup returns CDR1 GTSNPN and CDR2 SVGIG (reference sequence). The CDR3 reads CAWNRGYGYTF. As DNA, the CDR3 is TGTGCCTGGAACCGGGGCTATGGCTACACCTTC. The full variable domain, with the rest looked up from reference TRBV30 and TRBJ1-2, is SQTIHQWPATLVQPVGSPLSLECTVEGTSNPNLYWYRQAAGRGLQLLFYSVGIGQISSEVPQNLSASRPQDRQFILSSKKLLLSDSGFYLCAWNRGYGYTFGSGTRLTVV.

The J gene is TRBJ1-3, the V gene TRBV2; D remains unclear. Trimming took off 7 bases at V and 0 bases at J, with 10 bases between the two ends. This CDR3 is built from 14 residues. In germline, CDR1 is SNHLY, CDR2 FYNNEI. The CDR3 region has the DNA TGTGCCAGCAAAGACGGGAGCTCTGGAAACACCATATATTTT. It yields the protein CASKDGSSGNTIYF.

The V and J genes are TRBV5-1 and TRBJ1-5; the D gene is possibly TRBD1 (6 bases). The germline CDR1 and CDR2 sequences are SGHRS and YFSETQ. V shed 4 bases and J shed 0 bases, with 11 bases lying between them. This CDR3 is built from 15 residues. The CDR3 nucleotides read TGCGCCAGCAGCCCACAGGGATATAGCAATCAGCCCCAGCATTTT. Translated, it gives CASSPQGYSNQPQHF.

The chain uses TRBV5-4 and TRBJ1-2, with a possible D match to TRBD1 (5 bases). This CDR3 has 16 residues. The germline gives CDR1 SGHNT, CDR2 YYREEE (reference sequence). Trimming cost V 4 bases and J 3 bases, with 19 bases left between them. This chain's CDR3 is CASSKKQAAFDYGYTF. CDR3 DNA: TGTGCCAGCAGCAAGAAACAGGCTGCGTTTGACTATGGCTACACCTTC.

This clone was counted a few times. The V gene is TRBV18, the J gene TRBJ1-2; 7 positions agree with TRBD1. This CDR3 is built from 15 residues. CDR1 is KGHSH and CDR2 is LQKENI in the germline V gene. The junction had 9 bases not matched to a gene; V was cut back by 4 bases and J by 4 bases. CDR3 residues: CASSHSGTEGYGYTF. CDR3 coding DNA: TGTGCCAGCTCACACTCCGGGACAGAAGGCTATGGCTACACCTTC.

This chain connects TRBV3-1 (or the pseudogene TRBV3-2) to TRBJ2-3; perhaps TRBD1 as D (5 bases). Trimming removed 3 bases from V and 4 bases from J, with 20 bases in between. There are 17 residues in the CDR3. From germline, CDR1 is LGHDT and CDR2 YNNKEL (reference sequence). CDR3 sequence: CASSHIRAALVSDTQYF. DNA for the CDR3: TGTGCCAGCAGCCATATCAGGGCGGCGTTAGTATCAGATACGCAGTATTTT.

This clone was recorded once. The chain is built from TRBV5-1 and TRBJ1-4; the match to TRBD1 covers 9 bases. Losses at the gene ends were 2 bases for V and 4 bases for J; bases not matched to a gene: 6. The CDR3 is made up of 16 amino acids. Per germline, CDR1 SGHRS and CDR2 YFSETQ. The CDR3 region is CASSLLGTGLNEKLFF. The CDR3 DNA is TGCGCCAGCAGCTTACTGGGGACAGGGCTTAATGAAAAACTGTTTTTT.

The chain employs TRBV5-4 and TRBJ1-2; TRBD1 matches 11 bases. Germline V lookup: CDR1 SGHNT, CDR2 YYREEE (reference sequence). V gave up 4 bases and J gave up 2 bases; unmatched junction bases: 7. The CDR3 has 16 amino acids. The CDR3 region has the DNA TGTGCCAGCAGCCCGATGGGGACAGGGGGGAACTATGGCTACACCTTC. This codes for CASSPMGTGGNYGYTF.

This clone appeared a single time. This rearrangement joins TRBV19 to TRBJ1-4, with TRBD1 matching over 7 bases. Looked up from germline, CDR1 is LNHDA and CDR2 is SQIVND (reference sequence). This CDR3 has 18 amino acids. V shed 3 bases and J 0 bases; nucleotides not matched to a gene: 10. CDR3 protein: CASSIGTELPSTNEKLFF. The DNA of the CDR3 is TGTGCCAGTAGTATCGGGACAGAACTTCCCTCAACTAATGAAAAACTGTTTTTT.